Listed below are T cell receptor beta chains from one sample, sequenced in a study of blood T cell repertoires in COVID-19. Repertoires were generated with immunoSEQ multiplex PCR, while TCRdb's copy carries only in-frame clones and drops some. This table holds almost 100,000 clones, roughly 86% found once. The source material was peripheral blood. Receptors were obtained from a man aged 45-65 years with acute or convalescent COVID-19. The conserved cysteine and the conserved F or W are not part of the CDR3 here. The D gene is left open where the match is weak.

j_gene: TRBJ2-6; d_gene: NA; v_gene: TRBV3-1/TRBV3-2; CDR3aa: ASRPRSGANVLT
j_gene: TRBJ2-2; d_gene: TRBD1; v_gene: TRBV19; CDR3aa: ASTTGFYTGELF
j_gene: TRBJ2-1; d_gene: NA; v_gene: TRBV11-1; CDR3aa: ASSLPGELAYNEQF
j_gene: TRBJ2-1; d_gene: TRBD2; v_gene: TRBV27; CDR3aa: ASSSWTSGSGNEQF
j_gene: TRBJ1-2; d_gene: NA; v_gene: TRBV7-9; CDR3aa: ASSLPQGNYGYT
j_gene: TRBJ1-4; d_gene: TRBD1; v_gene: TRBV5-1; CDR3aa: ASSRDRVNEKLF
j_gene: TRBJ1-3; d_gene: NA; v_gene: TRBV6-5; CDR3aa: ASSYRGAGNTIY
j_gene: TRBJ2-7; d_gene: TRBD1; v_gene: TRBV2; CDR3aa: ASSEASWDRGNEQY
j_gene: TRBJ2-3; d_gene: TRBD2; v_gene: TRBV2; CDR3aa: ASSAGTSFQDTQY
j_gene: TRBJ2-5; d_gene: TRBD1; v_gene: TRBV18; CDR3aa: ASSPPGTGGQETQY
j_gene: TRBJ2-2; d_gene: TRBD2; v_gene: TRBV27; CDR3aa: ASGPYTAGVTGELF
j_gene: TRBJ1-5; d_gene: TRBD1; v_gene: TRBV24-1; CDR3aa: ATSVGQGTNQPQH
j_gene: TRBJ2-7; d_gene: TRBD1; v_gene: TRBV5-5; CDR3aa: ASSSTGTGGAGEQY
j_gene: TRBJ2-5; d_gene: TRBD2; v_gene: TRBV5-1; CDR3aa: ASSFRTSHQETQY
j_gene: TRBJ2-7; d_gene: TRBD1; v_gene: TRBV5-8; CDR3aa: ASRRTGSYEQY
j_gene: TRBJ2-2; d_gene: TRBD2; v_gene: TRBV5-1; CDR3aa: ASSLETSGRNTGELF
j_gene: TRBJ1-2; d_gene: NA; v_gene: TRBV12-3/TRBV12-4; CDR3aa: ASRADSNYGYT
j_gene: TRBJ2-1; d_gene: TRBD2; v_gene: TRBV11-1; CDR3aa: ASSSRTSGRYQEQF
j_gene: TRBJ1-3; d_gene: NA; v_gene: TRBV5-6; CDR3aa: ASSYWDFSGNTIY
j_gene: TRBJ2-7; d_gene: NA; v_gene: TRBV11-2; CDR3aa: ASSLEGSGRGARLGYEQY
j_gene: TRBJ2-5; d_gene: NA; v_gene: TRBV6-6; CDR3aa: ASSYPEETQY
j_gene: TRBJ2-2; d_gene: TRBD1; v_gene: TRBV12-5; CDR3aa: ASGPGQGTGELF
j_gene: TRBJ2-7; d_gene: TRBD2; v_gene: TRBV20-1; CDR3aa: SASGREVGYEQY
j_gene: TRBJ1-2; d_gene: TRBD1; v_gene: TRBV4-2; CDR3aa: ASSQATGGYGYT
j_gene: TRBJ2-7; d_gene: TRBD2; v_gene: TRBV7-9; CDR3aa: ASSLVSGSSYEQY
j_gene: TRBJ1-1; d_gene: TRBD1; v_gene: TRBV27; CDR3aa: ASSFTGGFTEAF
j_gene: TRBJ2-5; d_gene: NA; v_gene: TRBV5-1; CDR3aa: ASSSRLGAWETQY
j_gene: TRBJ1-4; d_gene: NA; v_gene: TRBV5-1; CDR3aa: ASSLGQGNEKLF
j_gene: TRBJ1-5; d_gene: TRBD1; v_gene: TRBV27; CDR3aa: ASSPTGTGNQPQH
j_gene: TRBJ2-2; d_gene: TRBD2; v_gene: TRBV18; CDR3aa: ASSPRTSGIRNTGELF
j_gene: TRBJ2-7; d_gene: TRBD2; v_gene: TRBV2; CDR3aa: ARNPLAGLSYEQY
j_gene: TRBJ2-7; d_gene: TRBD1; v_gene: TRBV7-9; CDR3aa: ASSRDWTGESYEQY
j_gene: TRBJ2-5; d_gene: TRBD2; v_gene: TRBV15; CDR3aa: ATLAGEGAWETQY
j_gene: TRBJ1-2; d_gene: TRBD1; v_gene: TRBV19; CDR3aa: ASSMGQGAQGYGYT
j_gene: TRBJ1-1; d_gene: NA; v_gene: TRBV4-1; CDR3aa: ASSQTQNLNTEAF
j_gene: TRBJ2-5; d_gene: NA; v_gene: TRBV18; CDR3aa: ASSISGSQETQY
j_gene: TRBJ1-3; d_gene: NA; v_gene: TRBV6-2/TRBV6-3; CDR3aa: ASSFARGNTIY
j_gene: TRBJ2-1; d_gene: TRBD2; v_gene: TRBV6-5; CDR3aa: ASSPGDYYNEQF
j_gene: TRBJ2-1; d_gene: TRBD2; v_gene: TRBV24-1; CDR3aa: ATSSTSGSPHEQF
j_gene: TRBJ1-4; d_gene: NA; v_gene: TRBV5-6; CDR3aa: ASSPVGDNEKLF
j_gene: TRBJ2-6; d_gene: NA; v_gene: TRBV12-5; CDR3aa: ASGLVLGGAVSSGANVLT
j_gene: TRBJ1-1; d_gene: NA; v_gene: TRBV19; CDR3aa: ASNIPATENTEAF
j_gene: TRBJ2-1; d_gene: TRBD1; v_gene: TRBV9; CDR3aa: ASSPRGGAGYNEQF
j_gene: TRBJ2-1; d_gene: TRBD1; v_gene: TRBV5-1; CDR3aa: ASSLSPDRGLTEQF
j_gene: TRBJ1-5; d_gene: NA; v_gene: TRBV12-3/TRBV12-4; CDR3aa: ASSLGRNQPQH
j_gene: TRBJ2-1; d_gene: TRBD2; v_gene: TRBV14; CDR3aa: ASSLGGLAGGQQF
j_gene: TRBJ2-1; d_gene: TRBD2; v_gene: TRBV11-3; CDR3aa: ASSPGGRVNNEQF
j_gene: TRBJ2-7; d_gene: TRBD1; v_gene: TRBV11-3; CDR3aa: ASSRPTGGYDEQY
j_gene: TRBJ2-1; d_gene: NA; v_gene: TRBV20-1; CDR3aa: SANERVHEQF
j_gene: TRBJ2-1; d_gene: NA; v_gene: TRBV11-3; CDR3aa: ASSLEGTSSYNEQF
j_gene: TRBJ2-1; d_gene: TRBD2; v_gene: TRBV30; CDR3aa: AWRLAGGPIEQF
j_gene: TRBJ2-1; d_gene: TRBD2; v_gene: TRBV6-2/TRBV6-3; CDR3aa: ASSSPLAGLYNEQF
j_gene: TRBJ1-2; d_gene: NA; v_gene: TRBV4-1; CDR3aa: ASSQAPGAHGYT
j_gene: TRBJ2-7; d_gene: TRBD2; v_gene: TRBV3-1/TRBV3-2; CDR3aa: ASSLSGLARTYEQY